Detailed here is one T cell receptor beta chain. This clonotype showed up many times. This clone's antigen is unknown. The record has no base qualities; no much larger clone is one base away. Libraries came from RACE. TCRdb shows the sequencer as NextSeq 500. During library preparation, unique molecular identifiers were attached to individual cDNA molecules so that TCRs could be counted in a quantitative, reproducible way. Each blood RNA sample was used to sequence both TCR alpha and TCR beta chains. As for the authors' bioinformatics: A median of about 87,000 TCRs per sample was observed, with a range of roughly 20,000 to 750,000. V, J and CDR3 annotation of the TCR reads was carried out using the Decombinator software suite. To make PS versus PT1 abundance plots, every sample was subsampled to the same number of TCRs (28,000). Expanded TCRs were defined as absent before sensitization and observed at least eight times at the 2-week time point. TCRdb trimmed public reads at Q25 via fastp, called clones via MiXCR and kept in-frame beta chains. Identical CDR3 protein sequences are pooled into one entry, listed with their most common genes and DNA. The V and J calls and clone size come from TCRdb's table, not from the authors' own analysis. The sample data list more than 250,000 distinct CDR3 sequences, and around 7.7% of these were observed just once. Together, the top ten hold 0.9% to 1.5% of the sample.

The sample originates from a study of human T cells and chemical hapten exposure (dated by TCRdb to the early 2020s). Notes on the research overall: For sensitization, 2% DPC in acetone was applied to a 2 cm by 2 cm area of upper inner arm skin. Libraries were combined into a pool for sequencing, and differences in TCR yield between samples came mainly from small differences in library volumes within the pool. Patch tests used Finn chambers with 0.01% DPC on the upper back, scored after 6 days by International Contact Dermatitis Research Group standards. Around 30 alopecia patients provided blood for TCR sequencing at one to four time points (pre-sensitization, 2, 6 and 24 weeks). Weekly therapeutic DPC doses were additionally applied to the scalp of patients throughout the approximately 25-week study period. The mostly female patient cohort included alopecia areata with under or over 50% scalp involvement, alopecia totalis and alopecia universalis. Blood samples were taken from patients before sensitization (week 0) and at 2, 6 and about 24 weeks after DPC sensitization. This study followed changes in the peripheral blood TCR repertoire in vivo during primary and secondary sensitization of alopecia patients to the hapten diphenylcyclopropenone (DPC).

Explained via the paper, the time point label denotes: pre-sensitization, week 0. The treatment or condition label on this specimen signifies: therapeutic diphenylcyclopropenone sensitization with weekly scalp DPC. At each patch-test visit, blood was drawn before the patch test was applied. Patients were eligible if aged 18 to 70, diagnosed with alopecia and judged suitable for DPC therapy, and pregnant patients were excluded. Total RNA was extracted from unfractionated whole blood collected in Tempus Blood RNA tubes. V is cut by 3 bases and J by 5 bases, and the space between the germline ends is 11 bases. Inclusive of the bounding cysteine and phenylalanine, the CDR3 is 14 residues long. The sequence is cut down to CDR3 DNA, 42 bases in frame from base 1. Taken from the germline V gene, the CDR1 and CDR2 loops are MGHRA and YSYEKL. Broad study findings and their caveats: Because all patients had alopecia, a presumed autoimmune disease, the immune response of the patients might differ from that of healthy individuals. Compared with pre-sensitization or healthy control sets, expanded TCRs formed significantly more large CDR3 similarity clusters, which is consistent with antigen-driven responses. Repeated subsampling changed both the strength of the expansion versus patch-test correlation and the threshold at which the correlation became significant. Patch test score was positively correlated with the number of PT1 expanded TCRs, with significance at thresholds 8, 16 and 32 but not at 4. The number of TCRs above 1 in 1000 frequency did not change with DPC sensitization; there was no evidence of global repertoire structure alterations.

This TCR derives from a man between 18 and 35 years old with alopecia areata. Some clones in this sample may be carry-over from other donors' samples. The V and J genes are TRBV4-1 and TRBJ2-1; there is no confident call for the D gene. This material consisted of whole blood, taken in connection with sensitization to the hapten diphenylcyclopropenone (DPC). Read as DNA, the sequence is TGCGCCAGCAGCCACCCCCCGACGGACAATGAGCAGTTCTTC. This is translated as CASSHPPTDNEQFF.